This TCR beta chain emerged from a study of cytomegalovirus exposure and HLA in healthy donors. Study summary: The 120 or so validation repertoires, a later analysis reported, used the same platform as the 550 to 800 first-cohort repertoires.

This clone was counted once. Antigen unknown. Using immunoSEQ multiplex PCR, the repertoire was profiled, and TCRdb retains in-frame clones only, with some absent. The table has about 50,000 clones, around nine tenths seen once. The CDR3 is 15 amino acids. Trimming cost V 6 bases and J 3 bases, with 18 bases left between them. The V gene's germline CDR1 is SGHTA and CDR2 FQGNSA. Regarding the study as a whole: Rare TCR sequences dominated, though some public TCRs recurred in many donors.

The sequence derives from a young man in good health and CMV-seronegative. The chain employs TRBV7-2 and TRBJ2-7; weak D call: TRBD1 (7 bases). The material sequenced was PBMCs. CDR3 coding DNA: TGTGCCAGCAGTTCGGCGGGACAGATTTACTACGAGCAGTACTTC. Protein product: CASSSAGQIYYEQYF.